These 13 T cell receptor beta chains originate from one sample sequenced in a study of CD4 T cells in relation to SARS-CoV-2 and coronaviruses. The unexposed donors gave CD4+ T cells in 2011-2018, prior to COVID-19. After about 11 days of culture, CD4+ T cells were isolated. Repertoires were generated with immunoSEQ multiplex PCR, while TCRdb's copy carries only in-frame clones and drops some. The repertoire includes around 23,000 clones, less than 85% of them detected once, and roughly 18% sits in the top ten. The antigens for these receptors are not known. The sequencing input was CD4+ T cells from PBMCs, cultured in vitro. These receptor sequences come from a human donor in good health.

This chain uses TRBV27 with TRBJ2-7; 7 positions match TRBD1. The V and J ends lost 5 bases and 1 base, in that order; junction bases with no gene match: 11. Germline V gene lookup returns CDR1 MNHEY and CDR2 SMNVEV (reference sequence). There are 16 residues in the CDR3. CDR3 amino acids: CASSPSAGTESYEQYF. CDR3 nucleotide sequence: TGTGCCAGCAGTCCGAGCGCCGGGACAGAGTCCTACGAGCAGTACTTC.

V gene TRBV9 combines with J gene TRBJ1-5, with a tentative D call TRBD1 (5 bases). CDR1 and CDR2 (germline): SGDLS, YYNGEE. The CDR3 extends over 16 amino acids. Trimming cost V 3 bases and J 1 base, with 14 bases left between them. The CDR3 DNA reads TGTGCCAGCAGCGCGACCTGGGGGTTAAGCAATCAGCCCCAGCATTTT. Translating it yields CASSATWGLSNQPQHF.

This rearrangement joins TRBV28 to TRBJ1-3; no definite D call. Germline values: CDR1 MDHEN, CDR2 SYDVKM. The CDR3 consists of 15 residues. Between the trimmed V and J ends, which lost 2 bases and 0 bases, there was a span of 8 bases. The chain's CDR3 is CASSLPGISGNTIYF. CDR3 nucleotides: TGTGCCAGCAGTTTACCGGGAATCTCTGGAAACACCATATATTTT.

V and J are TRBV19 and TRBJ2-1, with D possibly matching TRBD2 (5 bases). V shed 1 base and J shed 5 bases, with 18 bases lying between them. The CDR3 contains 17 residues. Per the germline V gene, CDR1 is LNHDA and CDR2 is SQIVND (reference sequence). CDR3 in DNA: TGTGCCAGTAGTATAGTCCCACTAGTTCTAACTGACAATGAGCAGTTCTTC. The encoded protein is CASSIVPLVLTDNEQFF.

The chain joins TRBV5-1 to TRBJ1-3, with 10 bases lining up with TRBD1. The V gene end was trimmed by 4 bases and the J gene end by 2 bases; junction bases not matched to a gene: 9. In germline, CDR1 is SGHRS, CDR2 YFSETQ. The CDR3 loop spans 17 amino acids. The CDR3 sequence: CASSRRGQGNPGNTIYF. As DNA, the CDR3 is TGCGCCAGCAGCCGTCGGGGACAGGGGAACCCTGGAAACACCATATATTTT.

The V call is TRBV28, the J call TRBJ1-2, with a possible D match to TRBD1 (5 bases). The CDR3 spans 16 residues. CDR1 and CDR2 from the germline V gene are MDHEN and SYDVKM. The V gene lost 2 bases and the J gene lost 4 bases, with 17 bases spanning the gap. Here the CDR3 DNA reads TGTGCCAGCAGTTTACTTTCCGCCGGCAGGGCCTATGGCTACACCTTC. Its protein is CASSLLSAGRAYGYTF.

This rearrangement joins TRBV29-1 to TRBJ2-7, with D maybe TRBD1 (6 bases). The CDR3 length is 15 residues. Germline-derived CDR1 and CDR2 are SQVTM and ANQGSEA. The V end lost 2 bases, the J end lost 7 bases, and 21 bases lay between the germline ends. The CDR3 reads CSVESVWGRPGEQYF. The CDR3 DNA reads as TGCAGCGTTGAATCGGTTTGGGGGCGCCCGGGGGAGCAGTACTTC.

The V call is TRBV2, the J call TRBJ1-1; D is perhaps TRBD1 (5 bases). Trimming removed 8 bases at V and 7 bases at J, with 23 bases between. CDR1 and CDR2 from the germline V gene are SNHLY and FYNNEI. This CDR3 is 15 amino acids long. The CDR3 sequence is CASVEGTAFKDEAFF. The CDR3 nucleotides read TGTGCCAGCGTCGAAGGGACGGCCTTTAAAGATGAAGCTTTCTTT.

Comment on this clone: The same CDR3 can be traced to other DNA sequences in this sample. Here the CDR3 reads CASSLGQASYNEQFF. CDR3 nucleotide sequence: TGCGCCAGCAGCTTGGGACAAGCCTCCTACAATGAGCAGTTCTTC. The chain couples TRBV5-1 to TRBJ2-1; D not certain. The CDR3 has 15 residues. CDR1 is SGHRS, CDR2 YFSETQ, per germline. With 0 bases removed from V and 0 bases from J, the gap between germline ends came to 7 bases.

The rearrangement uses TRBV7-9 and TRBJ2-7; no firm D call. In germline, CDR1 is SEHNR, CDR2 FQNEAQ (reference sequence). Trimming left V 7 bases short and J 2 bases short, with 15 bases between. The CDR3 is 14 amino acids. The CDR3 DNA follows: TGTGCCAGCACCGGGCCGCCCGTGGCCTACGAGCAGTACTTC. Its protein is CASTGPPVAYEQYF.

This rearrangement joins TRBV7-9 to TRBJ2-7, with D maybe TRBD2 (7 bases). Germline CDR1 is SEHNR and CDR2 is FQNEAQ (reference sequence). V was pared by 1 base and J by 5 bases, with 18 bases between. This CDR3 has 16 residues. The CDR3 DNA is TGTGCCAGCAGCTTAGAGGGGGGGCGCGGGTACAACGAGCAGTACTTC. Encoded protein: CASSLEGGRGYNEQYF.

The chain uses TRBV7-8 and TRBJ1-1; tentative D call: TRBD1 (6 bases). Germline CDR1 reads SGHVS; CDR2 reads FQNEAQ. Trimming pared 3 bases from V and 6 bases from J, leaving 20 bases between. The CDR3 covers 16 residues. CDR3: CASSLDVLLRGPEAFF. The CDR3 DNA is TGTGCCAGCAGCTTGGATGTCCTTTTGCGGGGGCCTGAAGCTTTCTTT.

The V call is TRBV14, the J call TRBJ2-1; the match to TRBD2 covers 9 bases. This CDR3 contains 15 residues. The V segment lost 5 bases and the J segment 4 bases; nucleotides outside the gene matches: 6. Per germline, CDR1 SGHDN and CDR2 FVKESK. The CDR3 here is CASSGAGGPYNEQFF. The CDR3 bases are TGTGCCAGCAGCGGGGCGGGAGGGCCATACAATGAGCAGTTCTTC. Variable domain in full (rest from reference TRBV14 and TRBJ2-1): EAGVTQFPSHSVIEKGQTVTLRCDPISGHDNLYWYRRVMGKEIKFLLHFVKESKQDESGMPNNRFLAERTGGTYSTLKVQPAELEDSGVYFCASSGAGGPYNEQFFGPGTRLTVL.